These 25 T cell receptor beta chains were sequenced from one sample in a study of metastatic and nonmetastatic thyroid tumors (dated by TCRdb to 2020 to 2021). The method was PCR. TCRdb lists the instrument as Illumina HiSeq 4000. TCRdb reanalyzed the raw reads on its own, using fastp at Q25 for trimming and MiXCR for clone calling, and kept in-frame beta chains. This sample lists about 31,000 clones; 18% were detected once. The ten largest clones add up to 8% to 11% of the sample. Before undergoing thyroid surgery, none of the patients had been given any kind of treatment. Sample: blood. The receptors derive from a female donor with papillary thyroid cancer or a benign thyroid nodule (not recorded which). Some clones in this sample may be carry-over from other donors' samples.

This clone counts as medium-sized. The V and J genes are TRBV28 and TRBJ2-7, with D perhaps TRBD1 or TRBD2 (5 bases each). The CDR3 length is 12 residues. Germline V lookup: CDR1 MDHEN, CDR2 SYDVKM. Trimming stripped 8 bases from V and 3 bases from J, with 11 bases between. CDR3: CASDGGFYEQYF. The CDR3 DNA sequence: TGTGCCAGCGATGGGGGTTTCTACGAGCAGTACTTC.

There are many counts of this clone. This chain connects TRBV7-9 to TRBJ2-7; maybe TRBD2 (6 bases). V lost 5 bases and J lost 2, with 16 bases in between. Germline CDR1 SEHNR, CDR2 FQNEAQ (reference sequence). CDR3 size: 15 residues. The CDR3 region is CASSLLGDSAYEQYF. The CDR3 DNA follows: TGTGCCAGCAGCCTTCTGGGGGACTCAGCCTACGAGCAGTACTTC. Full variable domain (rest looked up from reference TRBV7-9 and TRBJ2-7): DTGVSQNPRHKITKRGQNVTFRCDPISEHNRLYWYRQTLGQGPEFLTYFQNEAQLEKSRLLSDRFSAERPKGSFSTLEIQRTEQGDSAMYLCASSLLGDSAYEQYFGPGTRLTVT.

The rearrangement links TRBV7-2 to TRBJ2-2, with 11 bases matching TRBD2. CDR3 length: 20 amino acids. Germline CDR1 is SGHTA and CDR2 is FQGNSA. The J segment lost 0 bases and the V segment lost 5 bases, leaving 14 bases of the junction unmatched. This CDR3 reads CASSAQPGTSGKANTGELFF. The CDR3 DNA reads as TGTGCCAGCAGCGCCCAACCCGGGACTAGCGGAAAAGCGAACACCGGGGAGCTGTTTTTT.

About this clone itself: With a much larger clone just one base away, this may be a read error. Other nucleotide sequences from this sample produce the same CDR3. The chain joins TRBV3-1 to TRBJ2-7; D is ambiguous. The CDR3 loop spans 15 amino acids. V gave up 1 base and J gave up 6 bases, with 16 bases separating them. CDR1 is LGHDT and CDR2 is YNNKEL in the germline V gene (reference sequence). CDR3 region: CASSQGSGTPREQYF. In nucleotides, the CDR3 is TGTGCCAGCAGCCAAGGTTCTGGTACTCCCCGCGAGCAGTACTTC.

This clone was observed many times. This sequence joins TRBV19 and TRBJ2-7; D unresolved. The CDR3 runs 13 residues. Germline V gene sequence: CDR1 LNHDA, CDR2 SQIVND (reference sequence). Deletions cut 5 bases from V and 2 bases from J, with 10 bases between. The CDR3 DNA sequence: TGTGCCAGTAGTGACGACTTAACCTACGAGCAGTACTTC. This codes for CASSDDLTYEQYF.

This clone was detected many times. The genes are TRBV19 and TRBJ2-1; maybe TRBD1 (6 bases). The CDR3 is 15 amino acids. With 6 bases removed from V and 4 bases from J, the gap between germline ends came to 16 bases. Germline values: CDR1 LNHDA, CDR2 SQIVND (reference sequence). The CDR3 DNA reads TGTGCCAGTAGCGCAACCGGGACAAGATACAATGAGCAGTTCTTC. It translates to CASSATGTRYNEQFF.

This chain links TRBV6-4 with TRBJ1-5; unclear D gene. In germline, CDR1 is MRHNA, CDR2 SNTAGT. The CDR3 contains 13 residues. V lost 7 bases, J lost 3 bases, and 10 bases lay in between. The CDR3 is CASILDVNQPQHF. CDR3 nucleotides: TGTGCCAGCATCCTGGACGTCAATCAGCCCCAGCATTTT.

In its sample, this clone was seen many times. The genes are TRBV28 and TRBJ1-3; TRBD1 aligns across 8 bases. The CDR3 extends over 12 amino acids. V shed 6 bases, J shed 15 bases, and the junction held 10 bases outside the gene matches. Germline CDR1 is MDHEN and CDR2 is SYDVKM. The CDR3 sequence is CASSLPWTGQYF. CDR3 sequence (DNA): TGTGCCAGCAGCCTTCCTTGGACAGGGCAATATTTT.

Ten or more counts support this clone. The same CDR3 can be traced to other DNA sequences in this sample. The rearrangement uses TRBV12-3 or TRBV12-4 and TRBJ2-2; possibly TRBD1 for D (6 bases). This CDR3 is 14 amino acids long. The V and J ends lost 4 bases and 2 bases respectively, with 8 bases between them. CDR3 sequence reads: CASSSGTNTGELFF. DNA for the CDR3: TGTGCCAGCAGTTCAGGGACAAACACCGGGGAGCTGTTTTTT.

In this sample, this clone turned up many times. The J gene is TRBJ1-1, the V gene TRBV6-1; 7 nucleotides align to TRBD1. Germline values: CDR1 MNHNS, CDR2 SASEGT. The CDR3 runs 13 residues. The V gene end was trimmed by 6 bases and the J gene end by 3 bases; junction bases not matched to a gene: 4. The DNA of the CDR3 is TGTGCCAGCAGACTCCAGGGGGACACTGAAGCTTTCTTT. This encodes CASRLQGDTEAFF.

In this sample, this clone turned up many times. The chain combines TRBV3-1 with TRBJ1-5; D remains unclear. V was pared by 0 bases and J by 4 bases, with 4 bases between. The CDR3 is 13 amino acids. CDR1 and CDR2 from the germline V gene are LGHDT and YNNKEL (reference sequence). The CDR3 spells CASSQDENQPQHF. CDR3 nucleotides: TGTGCCAGCAGCCAAGATGAGAATCAGCCCCAGCATTTT.

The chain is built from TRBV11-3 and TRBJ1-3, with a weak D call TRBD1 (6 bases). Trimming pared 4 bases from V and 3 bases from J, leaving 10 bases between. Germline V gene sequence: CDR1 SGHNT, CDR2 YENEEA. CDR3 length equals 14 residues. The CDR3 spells CASSSGHFGNTIYF. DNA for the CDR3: TGTGCCAGCAGCTCGGGACATTTTGGAAACACCATATATTTT.

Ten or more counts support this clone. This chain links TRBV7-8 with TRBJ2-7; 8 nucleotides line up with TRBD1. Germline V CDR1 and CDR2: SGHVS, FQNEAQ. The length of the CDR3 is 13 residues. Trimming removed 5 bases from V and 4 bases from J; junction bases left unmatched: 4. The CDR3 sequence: CASSPRTGYEQYF. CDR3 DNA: TGTGCCAGCAGCCCCCGGACAGGGTACGAGCAGTACTTC.

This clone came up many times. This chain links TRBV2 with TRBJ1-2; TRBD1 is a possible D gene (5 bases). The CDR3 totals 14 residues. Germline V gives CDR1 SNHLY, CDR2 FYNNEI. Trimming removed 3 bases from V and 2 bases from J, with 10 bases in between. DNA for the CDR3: TGTGCCAGCAGTGATAAACAGGAGAACTATGGCTACACCTTC. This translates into CASSDKQENYGYTF.

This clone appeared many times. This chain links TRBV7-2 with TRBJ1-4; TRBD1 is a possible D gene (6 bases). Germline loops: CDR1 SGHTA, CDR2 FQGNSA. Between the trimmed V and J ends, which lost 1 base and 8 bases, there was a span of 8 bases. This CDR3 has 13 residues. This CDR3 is CASSLETGEKLFF. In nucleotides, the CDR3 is TGTGCCAGCAGCTTAGAAACAGGGGAAAAACTGTTTTTT.

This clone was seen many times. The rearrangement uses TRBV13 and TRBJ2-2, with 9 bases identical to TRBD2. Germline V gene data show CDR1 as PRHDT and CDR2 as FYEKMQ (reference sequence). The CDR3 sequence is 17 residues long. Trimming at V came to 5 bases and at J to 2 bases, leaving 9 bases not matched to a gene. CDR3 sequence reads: CASSLTRLAVNTGELFF. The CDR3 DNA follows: TGTGCCAGCAGCCTGACGAGACTAGCGGTAAACACCGGGGAGCTGTTTTTT.

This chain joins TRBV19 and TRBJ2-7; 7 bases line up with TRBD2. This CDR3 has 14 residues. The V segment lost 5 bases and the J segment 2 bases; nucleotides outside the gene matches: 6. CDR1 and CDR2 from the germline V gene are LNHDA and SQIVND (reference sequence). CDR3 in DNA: TGTGCCAGTAGTCACCTAGCGGATCCCTACGAGCAGTACTTC. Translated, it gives CASSHLADPYEQYF.

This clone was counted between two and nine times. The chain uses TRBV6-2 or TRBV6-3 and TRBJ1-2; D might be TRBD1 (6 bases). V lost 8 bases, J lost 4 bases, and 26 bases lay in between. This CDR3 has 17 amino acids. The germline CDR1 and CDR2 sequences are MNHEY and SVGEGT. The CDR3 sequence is CASGAARAGGSLYGYTF. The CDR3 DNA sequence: TGTGCCAGCGGTGCCGCGCGAGCGGGGGGCTCCCTCTATGGCTACACCTTC.

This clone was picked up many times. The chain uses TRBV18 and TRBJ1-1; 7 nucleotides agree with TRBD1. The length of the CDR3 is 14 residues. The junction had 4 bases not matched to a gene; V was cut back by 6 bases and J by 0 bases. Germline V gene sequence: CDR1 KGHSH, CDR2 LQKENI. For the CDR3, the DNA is TGTGCCAGCTCTGGACAGGTGATGAACACTGAAGCTTTCTTT. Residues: CASSGQVMNTEAFF.

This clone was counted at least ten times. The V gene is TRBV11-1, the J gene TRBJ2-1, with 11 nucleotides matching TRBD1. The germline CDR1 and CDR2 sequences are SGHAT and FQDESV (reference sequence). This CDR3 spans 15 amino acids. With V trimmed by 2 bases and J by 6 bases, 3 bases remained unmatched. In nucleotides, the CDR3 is TGTGCCAGCAGCTTAATGGGACAGGGGGTCAATGAGCAGTTCTTC. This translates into CASSLMGQGVNEQFF.

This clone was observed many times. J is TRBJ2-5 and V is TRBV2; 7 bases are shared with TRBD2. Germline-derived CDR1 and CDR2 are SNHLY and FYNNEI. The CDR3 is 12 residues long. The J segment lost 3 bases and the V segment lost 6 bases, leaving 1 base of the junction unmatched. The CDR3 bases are TGTGCCAGCAGCCTAGCGGAAGAGACCCAGTACTTC. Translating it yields CASSLAEETQYF.

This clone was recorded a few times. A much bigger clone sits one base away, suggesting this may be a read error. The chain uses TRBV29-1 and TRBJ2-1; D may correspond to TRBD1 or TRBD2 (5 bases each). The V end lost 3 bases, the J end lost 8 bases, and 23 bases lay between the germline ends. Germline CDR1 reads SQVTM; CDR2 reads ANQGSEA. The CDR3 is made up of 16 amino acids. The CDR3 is CSVEGVNSWILDEQFF. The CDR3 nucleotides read TGCAGCGTTGAGGGGGTAAATAGCTGGATTCTCGATGAGCAGTTCTTC.

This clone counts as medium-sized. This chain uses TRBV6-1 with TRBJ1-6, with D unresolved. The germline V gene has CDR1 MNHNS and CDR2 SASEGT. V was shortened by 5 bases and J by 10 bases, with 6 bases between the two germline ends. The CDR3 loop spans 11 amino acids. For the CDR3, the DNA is TGTGCCAGCAGTTTCGGATCACCCCTCCACTTT. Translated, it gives CASSFGSPLHF.

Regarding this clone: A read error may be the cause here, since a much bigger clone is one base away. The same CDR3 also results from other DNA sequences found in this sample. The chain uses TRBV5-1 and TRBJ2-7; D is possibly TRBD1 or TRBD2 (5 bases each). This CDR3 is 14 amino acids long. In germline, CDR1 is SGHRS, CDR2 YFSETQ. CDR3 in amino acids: CASSIRDGPYEQYF. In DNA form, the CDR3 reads TGCGCCAGCAGTATCCGGGACGGCCCCTACGAGCAGTACTTT. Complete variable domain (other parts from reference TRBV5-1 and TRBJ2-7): KAGVTQTPRYLIKTRGQQVTLSCSPISGHRSVSWYQQTPGQGLQFLFEYFSETQRNKGNFPGRFSGRQFSNSRSEMNVSTLELGDSALYLCASSIRDGPYEQYFGPGTRLTVT.

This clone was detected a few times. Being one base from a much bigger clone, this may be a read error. The chain's CDR3 is CASSLLATKESQYF. The CDR3 region has the DNA TGTGCCAGCAGTTTGCTAGCTACTAAAGAGTCCCAGTACTTC. This sequence joins TRBV27 and TRBJ2-5, with TRBD2 as a possible D gene (5 bases). CDR1 and CDR2 from the germline V gene are MNHEY and SMNVEV (reference sequence). This CDR3 region has 14 residues.